These T cell receptor beta chains were read from a single sample in a study of blood T cell repertoires in COVID-19. TCRdb's table, derived via immunoSEQ multiplex PCR, lists solely in-frame clones and lacks some. Of around 360,000 clones listed, about 88% are singletons. Sample: PBMCs or T cells enriched from blood (not recorded which). Every receptor here comes from a woman in her twenties or thirties who had recovered from COVID-19. Both conserved end residues are part of each CDR3. The order of the fields is V gene, J gene, clone size, D gene, CDR3 DNA, CDR3 protein. D genes are given only for firm matches. Clone size, where shown, is once, few, many, or a class for clones that have expanded.

>TRBV18|TRBJ2-1|.|TRBD1
TGTGCCAGCTCACTGGGACAGGGCTCCTACAATGAGCAGTTCTTC
CASSLGQGSYNEQFF
>TRBV28|TRBJ1-5|.|.
TGTGCCAGCAGTTTATCTCTCAATCAGCCCCAGCATTTT
CASSLSLNQPQHF
>TRBV15|TRBJ2-1|.|.
TGTGCCACCAGCAGAGACCCCGCGGCCGAGGGGCAGTTCTTC
CATSRDPAAEGQFF
>TRBV25-1|TRBJ1-2|.|.
TGTGCCAGCAGTGAAGAGGGAGTGTCGGCTTATGGCTACACCTTC
CASSEEGVSAYGYTF
>TRBV30|TRBJ1-4|.|TRBD1
TGTGCCTGGAGTGTAGGGTCAGGGGGACTGTTTTTT
CAWSVGSGGLFF
>TRBV6-5|TRBJ2-7|few|.
TGTGCCAGCAACCGGGACACCTCCTACGAGCAGTACTTC
CASNRDTSYEQYF
>TRBV7-6|TRBJ2-2|.|TRBD2
TGTGCCAGCAGCCAAGGGGGGACTAGCAAAAACACCGGGGAGCTGTTTTTT
CASSQGGTSKNTGELFF
>TRBV6-5|TRBJ1-5|.|.
TGTGCCAGCAGTTCACAGGGTCATCAGCCCCAGCATTTT
CASSSQGHQPQHF
>TRBV29-1|TRBJ1-1|.|.
TGCAGCGTTGTGCGGAACTTGAACACTGAAGCTTTCTTT
CSVVRNLNTEAFF
>TRBV6-5|TRBJ1-2|.|.
TGTGCCAGCAGTCGAAACAACCCGGGGGGAAATGGCTACACCTTC
CASSRNNPGGNGYTF
>TRBV5-1|TRBJ2-5|.|.
TGCGCCAGCAGCTTGGGAACACAGGGAAGGGATGAGACCCAGTACTTC
CASSLGTQGRDETQYF
>TRBV2|TRBJ2-6|.|.
TGTGCCAGCAGTGAGAGCTCTGGGGCCAACGTCCTGACTTTC
CASSESSGANVLTF
>TRBV27|TRBJ2-1|.|TRBD2
TGTGCCAGCAGTTTAAGCGGGACCGCTTTGGCTGAGCAGTTCTTC
CASSLSGTALAEQFF
>TRBV7-2|TRBJ2-1|.|TRBD1
TGTGCCAGCAGCCTAGGGTACGGGACAGGGGACAATGAGCAGTTCTTC
CASSLGYGTGDNEQFF
>TRBV7-2|TRBJ2-7|once|TRBD2
TGTGCCAGCAGCCCTCTAGCGGGAGGGCCTCACGAGCAGTACTTC
CASSPLAGGPHEQYF
>TRBV14|TRBJ1-5|.|TRBD1
TGTGCCAGCAGCCAAGCGAAGGACAGGGTGGGACAGCCCCAGCATTTT
CASSQAKDRVGQPQHF
>TRBV5-5|TRBJ1-1|.|.
TGTGCCAGCACCTACCCCGGGACAAGAAACACTGAAGCTTTCTTT
CASTYPGTRNTEAFF
>TRBV18|TRBJ1-1|.|.
TGTGCCAGCTCACCACCTACGAGGGTCTGGGAGGGAGCTTTCTTT
CASSPPTRVWEGAFF
>TRBV5-1|TRBJ1-5|.|.
TGCGCCAGCAGCGCGAGGCCTCTAGAAAATAGCAATCAGCCCCAGCATTTT
CASSARPLENSNQPQHF